This TCR beta chain was identified in a study of blood T cell repertoires in COVID-19. At the level of the study: Both acute and convalescent COVID-19 samples were obtained from the United States, Italy and Spain. T cells, B-cell-depleted T cells, or PBMCs supplied cDNA or gDNA.

Methods used by the authors: The assay estimated nucleated cells by amplifying reference gene primers. TCRdb's table, derived via immunoSEQ multiplex PCR, lists solely in-frame clones and lacks some. V and J calls plus clone size are reproduced from that table; the DNA served to infer D and trimming. The repertoire consists of approximately 140,000 clones, with 70% to 85% occurring once and the leading ten covering roughly 6.5%. The CDR3 covers 18 residues. This clone was observed a handful of times. V usage is TRBV21-1 and J usage is TRBJ2-3; the tabulated D call, TRBD2, remains unverified against the DNA. TRBV21-1 corresponds to a pseudogene. This clonotype was obtained from a human donor in a cohort sampled during active COVID-19. Input material: peripheral blood. The CDR3 nucleotides read TGTGCCAGCAGCAAAGCGACGACTAGCGGCAGGAGTCCAGATACGCAGTATTTT. The encoded protein is CASSKATTSGRSPDTQYF.